A selection of T cell receptor beta chains follows, all from one sample in a study of blood T cell repertoires in COVID-19. Profiled with immunoSEQ multiplex PCR; TCRdb holds only in-frame clones, not every one. The sample shows nearly 95,000 clones, roughly 84% of them seen only once. Specimen: peripheral blood. Receptors were obtained from an elderly woman with acute or convalescent COVID-19. The CDR3 runs from the conserved cysteine through the conserved F or W. The order of the fields is clone size, V gene, D gene, J gene, CDR3 DNA, CDR3 protein. A D gene is named only where the DNA matches it firmly. Where a row states a size, it is once, few, many or the class of an expanded clone; other rows omit it.

size: .
V: TRBV5-1
D: TRBD2
J: TRBJ2-7
DNA: TGCGCCAGCAGCTTGGCCCCCCCGGGACTAGAGAGCTCCTACGAGCAGTACTTC
CDR3: CASSLAPPGLESSYEQYF

size: .
V: TRBV28
D: .
J: TRBJ1-1
DNA: TGTGCCAGCACCTCACCGGGGAAAGGGACTGAAGCTTTCTTT
CDR3: CASTSPGKGTEAFF

size: .
V: TRBV6-1
D: TRBD2
J: TRBJ2-7
DNA: TGTGCCAGTACCGAGCGGGAGAGGTCGGGAGAGCAGTACTTC
CDR3: CASTERERSGEQYF

size: .
V: TRBV19
D: .
J: TRBJ1-2
DNA: TGTGCCAGTAGTATGGGGCAGCCTTATGGCTACACCTTC
CDR3: CASSMGQPYGYTF

size: .
V: TRBV5-1
D: TRBD1
J: TRBJ1-1
DNA: TGCGCCAGCAGCTCGAAAATAGGACAGGCGATACTGAACACTGAAGCTTTCTTT
CDR3: CASSSKIGQAILNTEAFF

size: .
V: TRBV13
D: TRBD1
J: TRBJ2-3
DNA: TGTGCCAGCAGCCCGCGGACAGGGAGAGGGAGCACAGATACGCAGTATTTT
CDR3: CASSPRTGRGSTDTQYF

size: few
V: TRBV14
D: .
J: TRBJ2-5
DNA: TGTGCCAGCAGCCTCGACAGGCGTCAAGAGACCCAGTACTTC
CDR3: CASSLDRRQETQYF

size: .
V: TRBV24-1
D: TRBD1
J: TRBJ2-2
DNA: TGTGCCACCAGTGACCCCGGACAGGGGGACACCGGGGAGCTGTTTTTT
CDR3: CATSDPGQGDTGELFF

size: once
V: TRBV4-1
D: .
J: TRBJ2-1
DNA: TGCGCCAGCAGCCAAGAGAACAGGGGGGGTGAGCAGTTCTTC
CDR3: CASSQENRGGEQFF

size: .
V: TRBV4-2
D: TRBD2
J: TRBJ2-1
DNA: TGTGCCAGCAGCCAAGGCGCTAGCGGGGGGAGCAATGAGCAGTTCTTC
CDR3: CASSQGASGGSNEQFF

size: .
V: TRBV7-9
D: .
J: TRBJ1-4
DNA: TGTGCCAGCAGCTACGGGGAGTTAGGTAATGAAAAACTGTTTTTT
CDR3: CASSYGELGNEKLFF

size: .
V: TRBV19
D: .
J: TRBJ1-2
DNA: TGTGCCAGTATTTCGCGAGGCGGCACTCCCTATGGCTACACCTTC
CDR3: CASISRGGTPYGYTF

size: .
V: TRBV5-5
D: TRBD1
J: TRBJ2-3
DNA: TGTGCCAGCAGCTTGGTAGTGGGACAGGGGGGACCAGATACGCAGTATTTT
CDR3: CASSLVVGQGGPDTQYF

size: .
V: TRBV29-1
D: .
J: TRBJ1-4
DNA: TGCAGCGGACGGACAAATGAAAAACTGTTTTTT
CDR3: CSGRTNEKLFF

size: .
V: TRBV6-2/TRBV6-3
D: .
J: TRBJ2-5
DNA: TGTGCCAGCAGCACCAAGACAATGTGGGAGACCCAGTACTTC
CDR3: CASSTKTMWETQYF

size: .
V: TRBV5-1
D: TRBD2
J: TRBJ2-2
DNA: TGCGCCAGCAGCTTGGCGGTAGCGGGCGGGGAGCTGTTTTTT
CDR3: CASSLAVAGGELFF

size: .
V: TRBV3-1/TRBV3-2
D: TRBD2
J: TRBJ2-1
DNA: TGTGCCAGCAGCCAAGTGGCTAGCGGGAGGTCCCATAATGAGCAGTTCTTC
CDR3: CASSQVASGRSHNEQFF

size: .
V: TRBV5-1
D: .
J: TRBJ1-2
DNA: TGCGCCAGCAGCTTGGCCACAGAGTCCTATGGCTACACCTTC
CDR3: CASSLATESYGYTF

size: .
V: TRBV5-6
D: TRBD1
J: TRBJ2-3
DNA: TGTGCCAGCAGCCCGGACAGGGATGGGCGGGATACGCAGTATTTT
CDR3: CASSPDRDGRDTQYF

size: .
V: TRBV19
D: TRBD1
J: TRBJ1-1
DNA: TGTGCCAGTAGTACGACAGGGGGTGACACTGAAGCTTTCTTT
CDR3: CASSTTGGDTEAFF

size: .
V: TRBV5-6
D: TRBD2
J: TRBJ2-7
DNA: TGTGCCAGCAGCTCCACCGGGACTAGCGATTCATACGAGCAGTACTTC
CDR3: CASSSTGTSDSYEQYF

size: .
V: TRBV7-6
D: .
J: TRBJ2-2
DNA: TGTGCCAGCAGCTCTTCCAGGGCGTCGAACACCGGGGAGCTGTTTTTT
CDR3: CASSSSRASNTGELFF

size: .
V: TRBV5-1
D: .
J: TRBJ2-1
DNA: TGCGCCAGCAGCTTGGGAGGGGCTAGCGCGTACAATGAGCAGTTCTTC
CDR3: CASSLGGASAYNEQFF

size: few
V: TRBV9
D: TRBD1
J: TRBJ1-2
DNA: TGTGCCAGCAGCGCTGGGACAGGCCCCTATGGCTACACCTTC
CDR3: CASSAGTGPYGYTF

size: .
V: TRBV25-1
D: .
J: TRBJ2-7
DNA: TGTGCCAGCAGTGAAGCAGGGGTGGTATGGGAGCAGTACTTC
CDR3: CASSEAGVVWEQYF

size: .
V: TRBV5-5
D: .
J: TRBJ2-1
DNA: TGTGCCAGCAGCTTGGTGACGGGGAGCTCCTACAATGAGCAGTTCTTC
CDR3: CASSLVTGSSYNEQFF

size: .
V: TRBV4-3
D: TRBD2
J: TRBJ2-3
DNA: TGCGCCAGCAGCCAAGTGGGAGCCGGGACTAGCGTTGGGGCAGATACGCAGTATTTT
CDR3: CASSQVGAGTSVGADTQYF

size: .
V: TRBV2
D: TRBD1
J: TRBJ2-7
DNA: TGTGCCAGCAAAGGGGACAGGCCCCGTGGGGAGCAGTACTTC
CDR3: CASKGDRPRGEQYF

size: .
V: TRBV18
D: .
J: TRBJ2-1
DNA: TGTGCCAGCTCCCGAGGACTAGGGGGGAGGTACAATGAGCAGTTCTTC
CDR3: CASSRGLGGRYNEQFF

size: .
V: TRBV7-8
D: TRBD1
J: TRBJ1-1
DNA: TGTGCCAGCAGCTTAGCACAGGGGGGAGAAGCTTTCTTT
CDR3: CASSLAQGGEAFF

size: .
V: TRBV7-9
D: TRBD2
J: TRBJ2-6
DNA: TGTGCCAGCAGCCTGACCGGGGGGGCTGGGGCCAACGTCCTGACTTTC
CDR3: CASSLTGGAGANVLTF

size: .
V: TRBV19
D: .
J: TRBJ2-3
DNA: TGTGCCAGTAGTCCCGGACAGAACACAGATACGCAGTATTTT
CDR3: CASSPGQNTDTQYF

size: .
V: TRBV4-2
D: TRBD1
J: TRBJ2-5
DNA: TGTGCCAGCAGCCAAGGCGGACAGGGCCAAGAGACCCAGTACTTC
CDR3: CASSQGGQGQETQYF

size: .
V: TRBV4-1
D: TRBD1
J: TRBJ1-5
DNA: TGCGCCAGCAGCTCCGACAGGGGGATCAATCAGCCCCAGCATTTT
CDR3: CASSSDRGINQPQHF

size: .
V: TRBV6-2/TRBV6-3
D: TRBD1
J: TRBJ2-1
DNA: TGTGCCAGCAGTTACTCGACAGGGGTCTACAATGAGCAGTTCTTC
CDR3: CASSYSTGVYNEQFF

size: few
V: TRBV12-3/TRBV12-4
D: .
J: TRBJ2-1
DNA: TGTGCCAGCACCCCGACTAGATACAATGAGCAGTTCTTC
CDR3: CASTPTRYNEQFF

size: .
V: TRBV19
D: TRBD1
J: TRBJ2-2
DNA: TGTGCCAGTAGTTCACAGGGGGCGAACGGGGAGCTGTTTTTT
CDR3: CASSSQGANGELFF